The clone carrying this TCR beta chain appeared a few times. Its antigen is unknown. These data belong to a study of blood T cells in healthy people across ages. Study-level points and caveats: Estimates based on one million T cells were treated as lower bounds. The study could not conclusively compare naive and antigen-experienced cells, given its unsorted PBMCs.

The length of the CDR3 is 16 residues. V gave up 0 bases and J gave up 1 base, with 13 bases separating them. Germline V CDR1 and CDR2: SGHAT, FQNNGV. Sample-barcoded 5' priming and a J-beta primer mix drove a second PCR of about 6 to 12 cycles. TCRdb reanalysed the 5' RACE reads using MiXCR and keeps one entry per CDR3 protein. Among 1,500,000 or so distinct CDR3 sequences listed, under 55% were seen once. RNA extraction gave at least 5 micrograms of total RNA per sample. The receptor comes from a woman under 30 in good health. The material sequenced was blood. The chain recombines TRBV11-2 with TRBJ2-7; the D gene is possibly TRBD2 (6 bases). Written as DNA, the CDR3 is TGTGCCAGCAGCTTAGAGGTTAGCGGATCGTCCTACGAGCAGTACTTC. This codes for CASSLEVSGSSYEQYF.